This T cell receptor beta chain was profiled in a study of cytomegalovirus exposure and HLA in healthy donors. In the study overall: The early release's HLA-typed donors yielded 70 million to 85 million unique TCRs. Study-level findings and limits: Only CMV serostatus was available as immune exposure information. Per a later analysis, HLA-associated TCR beta chains showed more clonal expansion than other, equally common TCR beta chains.

This clone appeared once. Its target is not known. Vbeta (60) and Jbeta (13) primers were used in the PCR. TCRdb's copy holds only in-frame clones and misses some; the assay was immunoSEQ multiplex PCR. The sample shows some 250,000 clones, 70% to 90% of them seen only once. The sequence was obtained from an older woman in good health and CMV-seropositive. The sequenced material came from PBMCs.

The CDR3 here is CASSFGEGYGYTF. CDR3 nucleotide sequence: TGTGCCAGCAGCTTTGGTGAGGGTTATGGCTACACCTTC. The chain couples TRBV5-4 to TRBJ1-2, with D unclear. V was cut by 2 bases and J by 5 bases, with 10 bases left in between. This CDR3 is 13 amino acids long. Germline V gives CDR1 SGHNT, CDR2 YYREEE (reference sequence).